The source of this T cell receptor beta chain is a study of T cell repertoires in cytomegalovirus infection. About the research overall: Indications of both CMV infection and matching HLA type were provided by public TCR beta signatures.

TCRdb reanalysed the reads using MiXCR and keeps one entry per CDR3 protein. In the table there are approximately 990,000 distinct CDR3 sequences, more than 25% of which are singletons. Turning to this clonotype: Its antigen is unknown. Since a much larger clone is just one base distant, this may be a read error.

Germline loops: CDR1 SGHTA, CDR2 FQGNSA. The CDR3 contains 11 residues. Trimming left V 5 bases short and J 6 bases short, with 5 bases between. Study results and caveats: The study found HLA-C-restricted CMV-specific TCR beta clonotypes dominating the ex vivo response.

The receptor comes from a human donor in good health (CMV status not recorded). Some clones in this sample may be carry-over from other donors' samples. The sequences come from cultured CD8+ T cells from PBMCs, collected from culture after CMV antigen stimulation. V usage is TRBV7-2 and J usage is TRBJ2-1; no clear D. In nucleotides, the CDR3 is TGTACCAGCAGCACTCTCAATGAGCAGTTCTTC. Its protein is CTSSTLNEQFF.